This TCR beta chain is drawn from a study of immune evolution from preneoplasia to lung adenocarcinoma. Data came from immunoSEQ multiplex PCR; TCRdb stores just in-frame clones and leaves some out. The sample consists of approximately 7,000 clones, approximately 79% of them appearing once. This clone was seen a single time. Mismatch with germline at one junction end may stem from a read error. Patient tissue came from resections in Japan or China, 2014–2017. CDR3 length: 13 amino acids. Germline lookup yields CDR1 SGHTA and CDR2 FQGNSA. The clonotype was recovered from a person between 60 and 69 years old with lung adenocarcinoma. The sequenced sample was FFPE invasive lung adenocarcinoma tissue. The genes are TRBV7-2 and TRBJ2-7, with 13 bases identical to TRBD2. In DNA, the CDR3 is TGTGCCAGCAGCAGCAACAGGGGGACTAGCGGGATCTTC. It encodes CASSSNRGTSGIF.